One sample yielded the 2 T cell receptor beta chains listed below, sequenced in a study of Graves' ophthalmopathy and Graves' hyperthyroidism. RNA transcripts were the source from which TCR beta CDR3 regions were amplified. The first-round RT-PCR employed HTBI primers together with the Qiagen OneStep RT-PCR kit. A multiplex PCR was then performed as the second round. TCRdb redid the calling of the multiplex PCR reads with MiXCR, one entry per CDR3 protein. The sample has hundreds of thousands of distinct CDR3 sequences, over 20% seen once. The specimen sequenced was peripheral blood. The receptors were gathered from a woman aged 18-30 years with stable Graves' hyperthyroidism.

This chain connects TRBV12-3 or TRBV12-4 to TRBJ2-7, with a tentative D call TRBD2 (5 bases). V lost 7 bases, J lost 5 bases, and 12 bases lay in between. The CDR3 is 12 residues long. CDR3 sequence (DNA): TGTGCCAGCAACCGCTTCGGGGACGAGCAGTACTTC. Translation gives CASNRFGDEQYF.

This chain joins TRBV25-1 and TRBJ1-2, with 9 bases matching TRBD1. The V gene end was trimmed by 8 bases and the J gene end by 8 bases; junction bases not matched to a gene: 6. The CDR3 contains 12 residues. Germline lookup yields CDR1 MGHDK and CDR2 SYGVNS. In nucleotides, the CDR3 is TGTGCCAGCGAGGGACAGGGCGACGGCTACACCTTC. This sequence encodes CASEGQGDGYTF.